This T cell receptor beta chain is from a study of T cell responses to AZD1222 COVID-19 vaccine. The overall study: Timing groups of about 4 and about 12 weeks for second doses were pooled.

General study results and limits: Mostly white British, mostly female donors; authors suggested clonal diversity may be underestimated. Vaccine-associated CD4 TCRs spanned spike, dominant at 160-218 and 743-854.

With 7 bases clipped from V and 4 bases from J, the junction kept 11 bases outside the gene matches. This CDR3 comprises 15 residues. Germline CDR1 SGHVS, CDR2 FNYEAQ. A few counts support this clone. Its antigen is not known. The protocol was immunoSEQ multiplex PCR, while the TCRdb copy is restricted to in-frame clones and leaves out a portion. The sample carries about 120,000 clones, about 90% recorded once. The chain uses TRBV7-6 and TRBJ2-7; the match to TRBD1 covers 9 bases. The sample was peripheral blood, taken on day 0 of AZD1222 vaccination. The TCR comes from an adult in good health. The DNA for the CDR3 is TGTGCCAGCACCCAGTTGCCGGGACAGGGTTACGAGCAGTACTTC. It encodes CASTQLPGQGYEQYF.